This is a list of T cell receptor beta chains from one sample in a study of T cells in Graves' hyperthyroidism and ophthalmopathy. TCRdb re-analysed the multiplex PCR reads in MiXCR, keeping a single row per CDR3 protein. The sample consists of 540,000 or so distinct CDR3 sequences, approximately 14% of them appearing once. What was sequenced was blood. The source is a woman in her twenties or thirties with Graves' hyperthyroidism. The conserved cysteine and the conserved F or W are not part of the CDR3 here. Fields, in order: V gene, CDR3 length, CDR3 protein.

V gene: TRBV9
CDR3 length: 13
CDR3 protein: ASSVLAGEADTQY

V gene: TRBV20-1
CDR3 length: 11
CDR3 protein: SAQRQGFTEAF

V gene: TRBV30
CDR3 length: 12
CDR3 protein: AWSLTGRAHEQF

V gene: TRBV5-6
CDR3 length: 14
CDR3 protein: ASSLVFSGSPYGYT

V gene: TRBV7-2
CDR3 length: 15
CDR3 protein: ASSPGPPVESSYEQY

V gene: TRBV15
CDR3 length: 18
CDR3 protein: ATSRDFPPPSGRGAGELF

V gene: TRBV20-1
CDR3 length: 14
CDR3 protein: SARASGAGMGAEQF

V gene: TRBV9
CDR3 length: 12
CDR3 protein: ASSPSPDSWTQY

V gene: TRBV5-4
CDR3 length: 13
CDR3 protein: ASSSTGVGHYEQY

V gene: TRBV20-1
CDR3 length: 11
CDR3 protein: SANLAGLDEQF

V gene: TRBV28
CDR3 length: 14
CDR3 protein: ASSEPGTGSADTQY

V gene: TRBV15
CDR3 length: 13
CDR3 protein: ATSRIGQGAYEQY

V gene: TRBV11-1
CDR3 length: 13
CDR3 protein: ASSFSGDRRDGYT

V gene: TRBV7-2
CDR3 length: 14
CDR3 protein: ASSRGSGGENSPLH

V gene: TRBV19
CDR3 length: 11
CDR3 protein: ASSIAGGYGAF

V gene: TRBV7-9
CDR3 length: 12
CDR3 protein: ASSFGQGFYEQY

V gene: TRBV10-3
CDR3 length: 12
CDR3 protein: AINPGTADNEQF

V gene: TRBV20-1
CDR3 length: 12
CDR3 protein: SAGRWLTTGELF

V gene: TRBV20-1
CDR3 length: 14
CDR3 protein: SAANPGLISTDTQY

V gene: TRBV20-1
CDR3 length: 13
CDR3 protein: SASRFVDLTDTQY

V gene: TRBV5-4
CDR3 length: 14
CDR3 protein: ASSLTGGPMTGELF

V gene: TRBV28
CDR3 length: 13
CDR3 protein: ASTLTSALNTEAF

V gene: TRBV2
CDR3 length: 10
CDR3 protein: ASSDLWEQAF

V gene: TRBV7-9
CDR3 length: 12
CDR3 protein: ASSWGPNTGELF

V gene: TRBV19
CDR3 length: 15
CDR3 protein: ASSIATPDRRNTEAF

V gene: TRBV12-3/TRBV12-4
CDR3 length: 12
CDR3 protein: ASSQRTVDNEQF

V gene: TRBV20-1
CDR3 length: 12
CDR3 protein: SAPPGQGGNEQF

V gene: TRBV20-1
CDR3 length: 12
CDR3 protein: SANRGSSSDTQY

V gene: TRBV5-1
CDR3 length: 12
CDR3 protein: ASTLGQENYEQY

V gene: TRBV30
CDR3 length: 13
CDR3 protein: AWSPSGTVPYEQY

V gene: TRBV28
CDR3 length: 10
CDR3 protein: ASSSNKGEQY

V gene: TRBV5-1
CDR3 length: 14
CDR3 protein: ASSLGLGPSGNTIY